The 23 T cell receptor beta chains below were found in one sample sequenced in a study of blood T cells in healthy people across ages. It was with a sample-barcoded 5' primer and a J-beta primer mix that a second PCR of about 6 to 12 cycles was run. From the 5' RACE reads, TCRdb called clonotypes with MiXCR, one entry per CDR3 protein. The sample yields about 1.7 million distinct CDR3 sequences, 25% to 30% seen once. Sequenced input: blood. The receptors were sampled from a woman between 25 and 40 years old in good health.

This clonotype was detected only a few times. The chain employs TRBV29-1 and TRBJ2-5; 8 bases map to TRBD1. CDR1 is SQVTM, CDR2 ANQGSEA, per germline. Trimming cost V 4 bases and J 5 bases; bases outside gene matches: 9. The CDR3 has 14 residues. The CDR3 here is CSVGPGTGGETQYF. The CDR3 coding sequence is TGCAGCGTTGGACCCGGTACAGGGGGGGAGACCCAGTACTTC.

This clonotype came up a few times. The V call is TRBV18, the J call TRBJ1-5, with D unresolved. The CDR3 covers 14 residues. V lost 3 bases and J lost 8, with 14 bases in between. CDR1 is KGHSH, CDR2 LQKENI, per germline. The DNA for the CDR3 is TGTGCCAGCTCACCTTCGCCCGGGCGGGAGCCCCAGCATTTT. This translates into CASSPSPGREPQHF.

The rearrangement uses TRBV6-5 and TRBJ2-3; D unclear. The CDR3 loop spans 16 amino acids. Germline-derived CDR1 and CDR2 are MNHEY and SVGAGI. V lost 2 bases and J 0 bases, leaving 12 bases between the germline ends. The CDR3 loop reads CASSYLAQYSTDTQYF. The CDR3 DNA is TGTGCCAGCAGTTACCTCGCCCAATACAGCACAGATACGCAGTATTTT.

This clonotype has ten or more counts. The chain couples TRBV7-2 to TRBJ2-7; 7 positions agree with TRBD2. Per the germline V gene, CDR1 is SGHTA and CDR2 is FQGNSA. V was clipped by 7 bases and J by 4 bases; unmatched bases: 10. This CDR3 region has 14 residues. The CDR3 bases are TGTGCCAGCAACCTCCGGGACTATCCATACGAGCAGTACTTC. It translates to CASNLRDYPYEQYF.

On this clonotype itself: Being one base from a much bigger clone, this may be a read error. The chain uses TRBV4-3 and TRBJ2-7; 8 nucleotides line up with TRBD2. CDR3 size: 18 residues. The V gene's germline CDR1 is LGHNA and CDR2 YSLEER. The CDR3 DNA follows: TGCGCCAGCGGCCAACGGGGGATAGGGAGCGGGAGTTCGTACGAGCAGTACTTC. Its protein is CASGQRGIGSGSSYEQYF.

The chain couples TRBV28 to TRBJ1-2, with a tentative D call TRBD1 (6 bases). The germline gives CDR1 MDHEN, CDR2 SYDVKM. The germline V and J ends were trimmed by 4 bases and 4 bases, with 13 bases remaining between them. The CDR3 runs 14 residues. CDR3 protein: CASSSTGTCYGYTF. CDR3 nucleotide sequence: TGTGCCAGCAGTTCAACAGGGACGTGCTATGGCTACACCTTC.

This clonotype was recorded many times. The chain recombines TRBV5-5 with TRBJ2-7; D perhaps matches TRBD1 (6 bases). Germline V CDR1 and CDR2: SGHKS, YYEKEE (reference sequence). V lost 3 bases and J lost 4, with 17 bases in between. The CDR3 has 15 amino acids. For the CDR3, the DNA is TGTGCCAGCAGCTGGATCTGGACAGTTGAGTACGAGCAGTACTTC. Protein product: CASSWIWTVEYEQYF.

This clonotype was seen more than once but under ten times. At one of its ends the junction is not consistent with the germline gene, which may arise from a read error. The gene calls are TRBV9 and TRBJ2-3; 11 nucleotides match TRBD2. The CDR3 has 18 amino acids. The germline V gene has CDR1 SGDLS and CDR2 YYNGEE. The CDR3 here is CASSVAPTSGGKSDTQYF. CDR3 coding DNA: TGTGCCAGTAGCGTAGCCCCCACTAGCGGGGGTAAATCAGATACGCAGTATTTT.

This clonotype has ten or more counts. DNA for the CDR3: TGTGCCAGCTCAACTCCGGGACAGGGGGTCTACGAGCAGTACTTC. It specifies CASSTPGQGVYEQYF. V usage is TRBV18 and J usage is TRBJ2-7; 11 bases are a match to TRBD1. The J segment lost 3 bases and the V segment lost 5 bases, leaving 6 bases of the junction unmatched. CDR1 is KGHSH and CDR2 is LQKENI in the germline V gene. The CDR3 loop spans 15 amino acids. Filled out from reference TRBV18 and TRBJ2-7, the complete variable domain reads NAGVMQNPRHLVRRRGQEARLRCSPMKGHSHVYWYRQLPEEGLKFMVYLQKENIIDESGMPKERFSAEFPKEGPSILRIQQVVRGDSAAYFCASSTPGQGVYEQYFGPGTRLTVT.

V gene TRBV6-6 combines with J gene TRBJ2-3; the D gene could be TRBD1 or TRBD2 (5 bases each). This CDR3 is 15 amino acids long. Looked up from germline, CDR1 is MNHNY and CDR2 is SVGAGI (reference sequence). V was clipped by 11 bases and J by 3 bases, with 21 bases between them. The CDR3 DNA follows: TGTGCCGGCGTACCCCGGGACCCAGGGACAGATACGCAGTATTTT. Translation: CAGVPRDPGTDTQYF.

This clonotype is deemed medium-sized. This chain joins TRBV20-1 and TRBJ2-7; no clear D. Germline CDR1 is DFQATT and CDR2 is SNEGSKA (reference sequence). CDR3 length: 15 amino acids. Trimming removed 0 bases from V and 0 bases from J, with 12 bases in between. Here the CDR3 reads CSARDPDLSSYEQYF. CDR3 DNA: TGCAGTGCTAGAGATCCAGACCTTAGCTCCTACGAGCAGTACTTC.

The V call is TRBV12-3 or TRBV12-4, the J call TRBJ1-1; no clear D gene. Trimming cost V 10 bases and J 4 bases, with 19 bases left between them. The CDR3 runs 14 residues. The CDR3 region has the DNA TGTGCCACCAACCGGCGGGGTTTAACCACTGAAGCTTTCTTT. It codes for CATNRRGLTTEAFF.

This chain links TRBV10-3 with TRBJ2-7; TRBD2 agrees at 12 bases. J was trimmed by 6 bases and V by 6 bases; bases with no gene match: 9. Germline V gene data show CDR1 as ENHRY and CDR2 as SYGVKD. The CDR3 totals 15 residues. The CDR3 loop is CAISQKTSGSFEQYF. The CDR3 DNA reads as TGTGCCATCAGCCAAAAGACTAGCGGGAGTTTCGAGCAGTACTTC.

At least ten counts were recorded for this clonotype. The chain combines TRBV10-3 with TRBJ2-7, with D possibly matching TRBD1 (6 bases). Trimming pared 3 bases from V and 5 bases from J, leaving 14 bases between. Germline CDR1 is ENHRY and CDR2 is SYGVKD. The CDR3 runs to 14 residues. CDR3 nucleotide sequence: TGTGCCATCAGTGACAGGGGTGGAGGCAACGAGCAGTACTTC. It translates to CAISDRGGGNEQYF.

In its sample, this clonotype was seen a few times. The chain combines TRBV6-2 or TRBV6-3 with TRBJ2-7, with 9 bases that match TRBD2. Germline values: CDR1 MNHEY, CDR2 SVGEGT. The CDR3 extends over 13 amino acids. The ends lost 9 bases at V and 2 bases at J; junction bases unmatched: 5. The CDR3 loop reads CASRLADAYEQYF. The CDR3 coding sequence is TGTGCCAGTCGACTAGCGGACGCCTACGAGCAGTACTTC.

This clonotype was counted many times. V gene TRBV7-9 combines with J gene TRBJ2-5, with D maybe TRBD1 (5 bases). Germline lookup yields CDR1 SEHNR and CDR2 FQNEAQ (reference sequence). This CDR3 is 15 amino acids long. V lost 5 bases to trimming and J lost 4 bases, with 17 bases between them. The CDR3 DNA sequence: TGTGCCAGCAGCCCCAGGGTACCTCCGGGAGAGACCCAGTACTTC. Translated: CASSPRVPPGETQYF.

A word on this clonotype: A single base separates this from a much larger clone, so it may be a read error. Given the absence of the conserved phenylalanine or tryptophan at the CDR3 end, a read error is likely. In DNA, the CDR3 is TGTGCCAGCAGACCAGGGACAGGTGGAAATCAGCCCCAGCATCTT. This sequence encodes CASRPGTGGNQPQHL. V usage is TRBV5-5 and J usage is TRBJ1-5, with 8 bases fitting TRBD1. Germline CDR1 and CDR2: SGHKS and YYEKEE (reference sequence). Losses at the gene ends were 5 bases for V and 4 bases for J; bases not matched to a gene: 8. CDR3 size: 15 residues.

V gene TRBV15 combines with J gene TRBJ2-7; D uncertain. The CDR3 runs to 13 residues. Germline V lookup: CDR1 LNHNV, CDR2 YYDKDF (reference sequence). V lost 1 base, J lost 2 bases, and 6 bases lay in between. CDR3 sequence: CATSRVETYEQYF. In nucleotides, the CDR3 is TGTGCCACCAGCAGAGTGGAGACCTACGAGCAGTACTTC.

This rearrangement joins TRBV5-1 to TRBJ2-4; 9 nucleotides align to TRBD2. The J call may be faulty, since TRBJ2-7 better matches the DNA end. The CDR3 consists of 16 residues. Germline-derived CDR1 and CDR2 are SGHRS and YFSETQ. CDR3 sequence: CASSLGGASGTYEQYF. The CDR3 DNA reads TGCGCCAGCAGCTTGGGAGGGGCTAGCGGGACCTACGAGCAGTACTTC.

In this sample, this clonotype turned up many times. The V and J genes are TRBV9 and TRBJ2-1, with a possible D match to TRBD1 (5 bases). V was cut by 2 bases and J by 0 bases, with 6 bases left in between. Germline assignment: CDR1 SGDLS and CDR2 YYNGEE. The CDR3 has 14 amino acids. The CDR3 region is CASSVTGSYNEQFF. CDR3 nucleotide sequence: TGTGCCAGCAGCGTCACAGGCTCCTACAATGAGCAGTTCTTC.

This clonotype has a count of ten or more. The chain carries TRBV20-1 and TRBJ2-7; 7 bases agree with TRBD1. Looked up from germline, CDR1 is DFQATT and CDR2 is SNEGSKA (reference sequence). The CDR3 is 13 residues long. V shed 3 bases, J shed 6 bases, and the junction held 8 bases outside the gene matches. This CDR3 reads CSARSAAGGEQYF. CDR3 DNA sequence: TGCAGTGCTAGGTCGGCGGCAGGGGGCGAGCAGTACTTC.

Worth noting for this clonotype: At one end the junction does not follow the germline gene, possibly because of a read error. The V gene is TRBV5-5, the J gene TRBJ2-5, with 9 nucleotides matching TRBD1. From germline, CDR1 is SGHKS and CDR2 YYEKEE (reference sequence). The CDR3 has 16 residues. CDR3 amino acids: CASSLDRTGVQETQYF. Here the CDR3 DNA reads TGTGCTAGCAGCTTGGATAGGACAGGGGTCCAAGAGACCCAGTACTTC.

Worth noting for this clonotype: A clone one base away is much larger, so this may be a read error. The genes are TRBV20-1 and TRBJ2-1, with D perhaps given as TRBD1 or TRBD2 (5 bases each). V lost 5 bases and J 9 bases, leaving 11 bases between the germline ends. The CDR3 length is 11 residues. The germline gives CDR1 DFQATT, CDR2 SNEGSKA (reference sequence). In DNA, the CDR3 is TGCAGTGCTGGAAGGGGACGTGAGCAGTTCTTC. Amino acid sequence: CSAGRGREQFF.